The 17 T cell receptor beta chains presented below share a single source sample, sequenced in a study of chemoradiotherapy in HPV16-positive cancers. Clones were read by immunoSEQ multiplex PCR, and TCRdb kept only the in-frame ones, dropping some. Altogether more than 950 clones are present, under 95% being singletons, with the ten largest covering roughly 3%. The sample here was tumor tissue, taken from a patient who underwent chemoradiotherapy. Receptor source: a human donor with HPV-associated anogenital cancer.

The chain couples TRBV7-3 to TRBJ1-6; D is uncertain. Germline V gene data show CDR1 as SGHTA and CDR2 as FQGTGA. Trimming cost V 5 bases and J 8 bases, with 10 bases left between them. The CDR3 has 13 residues. The CDR3 spells CASSPRSHSPLHF. CDR3 nucleotides: TGTGCCAGCAGCCCGAGGTCCCATTCACCCCTCCACTTT. Based on the CDR3 plus reference TRBV7-3 and TRBJ1-6, the full variable domain is GAGVSQTPSNKVTEKGKYVELRCDPISGHTALYWYRQSLGQGPEFLIYFQGTGAADDSGLPNDRFFAVRPEGSVSTLKIQRTERGDSAVYLCASSPRSHSPLHFGNGTRLTVT.

The chain has TRBV5-6 and TRBJ1-1; unclear D gene. Per germline, CDR1 SGHDT and CDR2 YYEEEE. The ends were cut back, 1 base at V and 2 bases at J, with 15 bases in the middle. The CDR3 runs to 16 residues. The CDR3: CASSLNPREVNTEAFF. The CDR3 nucleotides are TGTGCCAGCAGCTTGAATCCCCGGGAGGTCAACACTGAAGCTTTCTTT.

The V call is TRBV28, the J call TRBJ1-5; no definite D call. Germline V CDR1 and CDR2: MDHEN, SYDVKM. CDR3 length: 15 residues. V was pared by 4 bases and J by 1 base, with 11 bases between. The CDR3, as DNA: TGTGCCAGCAGTTATAATCAGCCGAGCAATCAGCCCCAGCATTTT. This gives the protein CASSYNQPSNQPQHF.

V is TRBV7-9 and J is TRBJ2-1; no reliable D call. The V gene lost 5 bases and the J gene lost 0 bases, with 8 bases spanning the gap. Germline-derived CDR1 and CDR2 are SEHNR and FQNEAQ (reference sequence). This CDR3 has 14 amino acids. The CDR3 DNA is TGTGCCAGCAGCCAAGATAGCTCCTACAATGAGCAGTTCTTC. It encodes CASSQDSSYNEQFF.

The sample holds one count of this clone. The chain recombines TRBV15 with TRBJ1-2; 7 bases fit TRBD1. This CDR3 comprises 14 residues. V lost 4 bases to trimming and J lost 3 bases; unmatched junction nucleotides: 5. Per germline, CDR1 LNHNV and CDR2 YYDKDF (reference sequence). The CDR3 region has the DNA TGTGCCACCAGCAAGGAGGGGGCAGACTATGGCTACACCTTC. It is translated as CATSKEGADYGYTF.

The J gene is TRBJ2-4, the V gene TRBV27; D uncertain. Trimming cost V 5 bases and J 8 bases, with 13 bases left between them. Germline CDR1 MNHEY, CDR2 SMNVEV (reference sequence). This CDR3 has 13 residues. In DNA form, the CDR3 reads TGTGCCAGCAGTGATAGATTTACCGACATTCAGTACTTC. This gives the protein CASSDRFTDIQYF.

V gene TRBV20-1 combines with J gene TRBJ2-7; TRBD1 might be the D (6 bases). The length of the CDR3 is 11 residues. From germline, CDR1 is DFQATT and CDR2 SNEGSKA (reference sequence). Trimming took off 0 bases at V and 12 bases at J, with 12 bases between the two ends. The CDR3 is CSAREDETGYF. The CDR3 DNA sequence: TGCAGTGCTAGAGAAGATGAGACAGGGTACTTC.

The chain couples TRBV27 to TRBJ1-1; the D is unclear. The CDR3 has 12 amino acids. CDR1 MNHEY and CDR2 SMNVEV come from the germline V gene (reference sequence). V was shortened by 8 bases and J by 4 bases, with 11 bases between the two germline ends. The CDR3 bases are TGTGCCAGCTTAGGACCTGGCACTGAAGCTTTCTTT. Encoded protein: CASLGPGTEAFF.

This clone was seen more than once but under ten times. The gene calls are TRBV5-6 and TRBJ1-2; no reliable D call. Germline V gene lookup returns CDR1 SGHDT and CDR2 YYEEEE. Trimming shortened V by 0 bases and J by 4 bases, and 7 bases separated the two germline ends. The CDR3 has 13 residues. The CDR3 here is CASSLVGLYGYTF. The CDR3 DNA reads as TGTGCCAGCAGCTTGGTAGGGCTCTATGGCTACACCTTC.

This clone has just one count. The gene calls are TRBV10-3 and TRBJ2-3, with 8 bases lining up with TRBD2. There are 15 residues in the CDR3. Germline V CDR1 and CDR2: ENHRY, SYGVKD. With 4 bases clipped from V and 0 bases from J, the junction kept 3 bases outside the gene matches. The DNA for the CDR3 is TGTGCCATCAGTGGGCTAGCGGGTAGCACAGATACGCAGTATTTT. Translating gives CAISGLAGSTDTQYF.

The sample holds a few counts of this clone. V usage is TRBV6-5 and J usage is TRBJ1-5; D call uncertain. Germline CDR1 MNHEY, CDR2 SVGAGI. The V and J ends lost 5 bases and 4 bases respectively, with 12 bases between them. The CDR3 totals 14 residues. The CDR3 DNA sequence: TGTGCCAGCAGTACTGGCCAGAAGAATCAGCCCCAGCATTTT. Amino acid sequence: CASSTGQKNQPQHF.

V is TRBV7-9 and J is TRBJ1-4; 7 bases fit TRBD1. J gave up 5 bases and V 1 base, and 4 bases lay outside the gene matches. The CDR3 is 15 residues long. The germline V gene encodes CDR1 SEHNR and CDR2 FQNEAQ (reference sequence). This chain's CDR3 is CASSLVIQGNEKLFF. The CDR3 DNA sequence: TGTGCCAGCAGCTTAGTGATACAGGGGAATGAAAAACTGTTTTTT.

The chain joins TRBV7-3 to TRBJ1-1; 12 bases fit TRBD1. In germline, CDR1 is SGHTA, CDR2 FQGTGA. Trimming cost V 5 bases and J 3 bases; bases outside gene matches: 7. This CDR3 has 16 amino acids. Here the CDR3 reads CASSPLGQGADTEAFF. The CDR3 DNA reads TGTGCCAGCAGCCCCTTGGGACAGGGGGCTGACACTGAAGCTTTCTTT.

This chain uses TRBV4-1 with TRBJ1-4; possibly TRBD1 for D (5 bases). Trimming cost V 0 bases and J 0 bases, with 11 bases left between them. In germline, CDR1 is MGHRA, CDR2 YSYEKL. This CDR3 spans 17 amino acids. DNA for the CDR3: TGCGCCAGCAGCCAAGATCTTAGCAGGGCAACTAATGAAAAACTGTTTTTT. This translates into CASSQDLSRATNEKLFF.

The chain has TRBV28 and TRBJ1-5, with TRBD1 as a possible D gene (5 bases). The CDR3 spans 18 residues. Germline lookup yields CDR1 MDHEN and CDR2 SYDVKM. The V end was cut by 4 bases, the J end by 4 bases, with 23 bases between. The CDR3 bases are TGTGCCAGCAGTTCAAGGGGTGTGGGGCAGGGCTTGAATCAGCCCCAGCATTTT. Translation gives CASSSRGVGQGLNQPQHF. Variable domain in full (rest from reference TRBV28 and TRBJ1-5): DVKVTQSSRYLVKRTGEKVFLECVQDMDHENMFWYRQDPGLGLRLIYFSYDVKMKEKGDIPEGYSVSREKKERFSLILESASTNQTSMYLCASSSRGVGQGLNQPQHFGDGTRLSIL.

V is TRBV5-6 and J is TRBJ1-5; TRBD1 matches 7 bases. Trimming cost V 4 bases and J 3 bases; bases outside gene matches: 7. There are 15 residues in the CDR3. Germline V lookup: CDR1 SGHDT, CDR2 YYEEEE. CDR3 sequence (DNA): TGTGCCAGCAGCAACATCGACAGGGACAATCAGCCCCAGCATTTT. This codes for CASSNIDRDNQPQHF.

V is TRBV7-8 and J is TRBJ1-1, with D possibly TRBD1 on 5 matching bases. The germline V gene encodes CDR1 SGHVS and CDR2 FQNEAQ. The CDR3 has 13 amino acids. Trimming pared 4 bases from V and 2 bases from J, leaving 8 bases between. The CDR3, as DNA: TGTGCCAGCAGCTCGCAGGGCAACACTGAAGCTTTCTTT. The encoded protein is CASSSQGNTEAFF. Variable domain in full (rest from reference TRBV7-8 and TRBJ1-1): GAGVSQSPRYKVAKRGQDVALRCDPISGHVSLFWYQQALGQGPEFLTYFQNEAQLDKSGLPSDRFFAERPEGSVSTLKIQRTQQEDSAVYLCASSSQGNTEAFFGQGTRLTVV.